This is a list of T cell receptor beta chains from one sample in a study of PD-L1 blockade in urothelial cancer. Here immunoSEQ multiplex PCR was the method, and the copy in TCRdb shows in-frame clones only, minus some. The sample contains just over 50,000 clones, 77% of which appear only once. The input for sequencing was PBMCs, taken around atezolizumab (anti-PD-L1) treatment. These receptors were taken from a man aged 65 to 79 with urothelial cancer. The CDR3 runs from the conserved cysteine through the conserved F or W. Each record gives: J gene, D gene, V gene, clone size, CDR3 protein, CDR3 DNA. The D gene is left open where the match is weak. Clone size is given for some rows only: seen once, a few or many times, or a class if the clone is expanded.

j_call: TRBJ1-1
d_call: NA
v_call: TRBV19
clone_size: few
cdr3_aa: CASTHPGIQAFF
cdr3_nt: TGTGCCAGTACTCACCCAGGGATCCAAGCTTTCTTT

j_call: TRBJ2-7
d_call: NA
v_call: TRBV19
clone_size: once
cdr3_aa: CASSINSATYEQYF
cdr3_nt: TGTGCCAGTAGTATAAATAGCGCAACCTACGAGCAGTACTTC

j_call: TRBJ2-5
d_call: TRBD2
v_call: TRBV5-4
clone_size: NA
cdr3_aa: CASSLAGAGETQYF
cdr3_nt: TGTGCCAGCAGCTTAGCGGGGGCTGGGGAGACCCAGTACTTC

j_call: TRBJ1-2
d_call: TRBD1
v_call: TRBV27
clone_size: few
cdr3_aa: CASRGTGSYGYTF
cdr3_nt: TGTGCCAGCAGGGGGACAGGGTCCTATGGCTACACCTTC

j_call: TRBJ2-1
d_call: TRBD1
v_call: TRBV18
clone_size: few
cdr3_aa: CASSPRTGSSYNEQFF
cdr3_nt: TGTGCCAGCTCACCTCGGACAGGGAGCTCCTACAATGAGCAGTTCTTC

j_call: TRBJ2-1
d_call: TRBD2
v_call: TRBV7-3
clone_size: NA
cdr3_aa: CASSLALAGGYNEQFF
cdr3_nt: TGTGCCAGCAGCTTAGCTCTAGCGGGGGGGTACAATGAGCAGTTCTTC

j_call: TRBJ1-1
d_call: TRBD1
v_call: TRBV7-2
clone_size: once
cdr3_aa: CASSIQSGGLAFF
cdr3_nt: TGTGCCAGCAGTATCCAATCAGGGGGCTTAGCTTTCTTT

j_call: TRBJ2-5
d_call: NA
v_call: TRBV5-1
clone_size: NA
cdr3_aa: CASSSTIEGGPETQYF
cdr3_nt: TGCGCCAGCAGCTCAACTATAGAGGGGGGGCCGGAGACCCAGTACTTC

j_call: TRBJ2-5
d_call: NA
v_call: TRBV20-1
clone_size: NA
cdr3_aa: CSASSGETQYF
cdr3_nt: TGCAGTGCTTCCTCGGGGGAGACCCAGTACTTC

j_call: TRBJ2-7
d_call: NA
v_call: TRBV10-2
clone_size: NA
cdr3_aa: CASSDWGRSTGEQYF
cdr3_nt: TGCGCCAGCAGTGATTGGGGGCGCAGTACGGGGGAGCAGTACTTC

j_call: TRBJ1-5
d_call: NA
v_call: TRBV7-2
clone_size: NA
cdr3_aa: CASSLDGSSNQPQHF
cdr3_nt: TGTGCCAGCAGCTTAGATGGCTCTAGCAATCAGCCCCAGCATTTT

j_call: TRBJ1-6
d_call: NA
v_call: TRBV12-5
clone_size: NA
cdr3_aa: CASGFWASPLHF
cdr3_nt: TGTGCTAGTGGTTTTTGGGCTTCACCCCTCCACTTT

j_call: TRBJ2-5
d_call: TRBD2
v_call: TRBV11-3
clone_size: once
cdr3_aa: CASSPGGGDQETQYF
cdr3_nt: TGTGCCAGCAGCCCGGGGGGGGGCGACCAAGAGACCCAGTACTTC

j_call: TRBJ2-3
d_call: TRBD2
v_call: TRBV6-1
clone_size: NA
cdr3_aa: CASSPSGRAGDTQYF
cdr3_nt: TGTGCCAGCAGCCCTAGCGGGAGGGCCGGGGATACGCAGTATTTT

j_call: TRBJ1-1
d_call: TRBD1
v_call: TRBV14
clone_size: once
cdr3_aa: CASSEGQLPYTEAFF
cdr3_nt: TGTGCCAGCTCGGAGGGACAGTTACCTTACACTGAAGCTTTCTTT

j_call: TRBJ2-5
d_call: NA
v_call: TRBV18
clone_size: NA
cdr3_aa: CASSPESETQYF
cdr3_nt: TGTGCCAGCTCACCTGAGTCTGAGACCCAGTACTTC

j_call: TRBJ1-2
d_call: TRBD1
v_call: TRBV28
clone_size: few
cdr3_aa: CASSRPGTGELGYTF
cdr3_nt: TGTGCCAGCAGCCGCCCCGGGACAGGGGAATTGGGCTACACCTTC

j_call: TRBJ1-6
d_call: NA
v_call: TRBV4-3
clone_size: NA
cdr3_aa: CASSQDRVNNSPLHF
cdr3_nt: TGCGCCAGCAGCCAAGATCGGGTCAATAATTCACCCCTCCACTTT

j_call: TRBJ2-5
d_call: NA
v_call: TRBV9
clone_size: NA
cdr3_aa: CASSAIGLGQGGPQETQYF
cdr3_nt: TGTGCCAGCAGCGCGATTGGGCTTGGACAGGGAGGGCCCCAAGAGACCCAGTACTTC

j_call: TRBJ2-7
d_call: NA
v_call: TRBV10-3
clone_size: medium-sized
cdr3_aa: CAIRRTAETYEQYF
cdr3_nt: TGTGCCATCAGAAGGACAGCCGAGACCTACGAGCAGTACTTC

j_call: TRBJ1-4
d_call: NA
v_call: TRBV4-3
clone_size: many
cdr3_aa: CASSQDTAGVFNLYEKLFF
cdr3_nt: TGCGCCAGCAGCCAAGATACGGCCGGGGTTTTCAACCTATATGAAAAACTGTTTTTT

j_call: TRBJ2-1
d_call: TRBD2
v_call: TRBV28
clone_size: once
cdr3_aa: CASSQGLAGRPSYNEQFF
cdr3_nt: TGTGCCAGCAGCCAAGGACTAGCGGGACGGCCCTCCTACAATGAGCAGTTCTTC

j_call: TRBJ2-1
d_call: NA
v_call: TRBV2
clone_size: NA
cdr3_aa: CASSDHKGGHSYNEQFF
cdr3_nt: TGTGCCAGCAGTGATCACAAAGGCGGACACTCCTACAATGAGCAGTTCTTC

j_call: TRBJ2-5
d_call: TRBD2
v_call: TRBV7-9
clone_size: NA
cdr3_aa: CASSFGGGGDQETQYF
cdr3_nt: TGTGCCAGCAGCTTCGGGGGCGGGGGGGATCAAGAGACCCAGTACTTC

j_call: TRBJ1-1
d_call: NA
v_call: TRBV30
clone_size: NA
cdr3_aa: CAWRSRGADSEAFF
cdr3_nt: TGTGCCTGGAGGTCGCGGGGCGCCGACAGCGAAGCTTTCTTT

j_call: TRBJ2-2
d_call: NA
v_call: TRBV7-3
clone_size: few
cdr3_aa: CASRPQGGGELFF
cdr3_nt: TGTGCCAGCCGTCCTCAGGGAGGCGGGGAGCTGTTTTTT

j_call: TRBJ2-3
d_call: NA
v_call: TRBV11-3
clone_size: once
cdr3_aa: CASSPGAGRTDTQYF
cdr3_nt: TGTGCCAGCAGCCCCGGAGCAGGGCGCACAGATACGCAGTATTTT

j_call: TRBJ2-3
d_call: TRBD2
v_call: TRBV7-2
clone_size: NA
cdr3_aa: CASSSLTSRSTDTQYF
cdr3_nt: TGTGCCAGCAGCTCCTTGACTAGCAGAAGCACAGATACGCAGTATTTT